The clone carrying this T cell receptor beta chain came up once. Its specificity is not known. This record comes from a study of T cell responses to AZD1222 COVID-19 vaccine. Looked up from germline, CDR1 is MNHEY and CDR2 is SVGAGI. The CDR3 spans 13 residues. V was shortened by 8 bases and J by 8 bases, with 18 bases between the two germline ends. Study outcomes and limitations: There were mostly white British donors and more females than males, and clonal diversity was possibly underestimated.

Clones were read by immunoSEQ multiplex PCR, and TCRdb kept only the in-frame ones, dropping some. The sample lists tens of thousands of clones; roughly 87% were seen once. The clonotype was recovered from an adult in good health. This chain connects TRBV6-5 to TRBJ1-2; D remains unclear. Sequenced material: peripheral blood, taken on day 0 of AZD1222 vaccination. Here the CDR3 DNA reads TGTGCCAGCCGCCTCAGCATAACTATGGGCTACACCTTC. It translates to CASRLSITMGYTF.